This T cell receptor (beta chain) appears in the sequencing data of a study of cytomegalovirus exposure and HLA in healthy donors. The donors were members of the validation cohort comprising approximately 110 subjects, separate from the roughly 690-subject first cohort. TCRdb's copy holds only in-frame clones and misses some; the assay was immunoSEQ multiplex PCR. Of some 250,000 clones in the sample, around 90% are singletons; the top ten hold approximately 3%. The germline V gene encodes CDR1 SQVTM and CDR2 ANQGSEA. The CDR3 runs to 13 residues. Losses at the gene ends were 4 bases for V and 4 bases for J; bases not matched to a gene: 6.

This TCR derives from a woman aged 25 to 39 in good health and CMV-seronegative. This sequence joins TRBV29-1 and TRBJ2-5, with 7 bases matching TRBD2. What was sequenced was PBMCs. The CDR3 loop is CSVGGGAGETQYF. In DNA, the CDR3 is TGCAGCGTTGGGGGAGGGGCGGGAGAGACCCAGTACTTC.